This T cell receptor (beta chain) originates from a study of control samples from healthy donors and cancer patients. The germline V gene encodes CDR1 SGHTA and CDR2 FQGNSA. This CDR3 spans 15 amino acids. V lost 5 bases and J 6 bases, leaving 14 bases between the germline ends. Here immunoSEQ multiplex PCR was the method, and the copy in TCRdb shows in-frame clones only, minus some. Among about 53,000 clones listed, about nine tenths were seen once. The TCR sequence derives from a man in his 60s with head and neck cancer. The chain employs TRBV7-2 and TRBJ1-6, with D perhaps matching TRBD1 (5 bases). Sample: PBMCs. This CDR3 is CASSHPGAGNSPLHF. In nucleotides, the CDR3 is TGTGCCAGCAGCCACCCCGGGGCCGGTAATTCACCCCTCCACTTT. Full variable domain (outside the CDR3, taken from reference TRBV7-2 and TRBJ1-6): GAGVSQSPSNKVTEKGKDVELRCDPISGHTALYWYRQSLGQGLEFLIYFQGNSAPDKSGLPSDRFSAERTGGSVSTLTIQRTQQEDSAVYLCASSHPGAGNSPLHFGNGTRLTVT.